This T cell receptor beta chain derives from a study of CD8+ T cells in alopecia areata. Study-wide background: Patients received oral tofacitinib, 5 to 10 mg twice daily, for moderate-to-severe alopecia areata. Study-wide findings and caveats: Shared TCR sequences were less clear between patients than in mice, possibly partly from HLA diversity. Scalp samples also contribute reads from the resident alphabeta T cells found in normal skin.

In each case, RNA was isolated and then reverse transcribed into cDNA as the sequencing template. Some clones are missing from TCRdb's copy, which holds only in-frame ones; the method was immunoSEQ multiplex PCR. Among some 130,000 clones listed, 49% were seen once. With respect to this clone: Its antigen is as yet unknown.

The sorting of PBMCs gave CD4+ and CD8+ T cells. The sequence derives from a human donor with alopecia areata. Sequencing was performed on CD8+ T cells sorted from blood, taken at week 0.

CDR3 DNA sequence: TGTGCCAGCAGTTCCTCGGGAGGGATTGAGACCCAGTACTTC. Protein: CASSSSGGIETQYF. This chain links TRBV27 with TRBJ2-5; 8 positions match TRBD2. J lost 5 bases, V lost 4 bases, and 6 bases had no gene match. The CDR3 spans 14 residues. Looked up from germline, CDR1 is MNHEY and CDR2 is SMNVEV (reference sequence).